This T cell receptor beta chain was identified in a study of cytotoxic CD8 clonotypes in ibrutinib-treated CLL. Germline V gene sequence: CDR1 SGHNT, CDR2 YYREEE (reference sequence). V lost 4 bases and J 4 bases, leaving 10 bases between the germline ends. CDR3 size: 13 residues. The method was immunoSEQ multiplex PCR; TCRdb's version includes in-frame clones alone and lacks a portion of them. Of approximately 100,000 clones in the sample, roughly three quarters were seen once. The V call is TRBV5-4, the J call TRBJ2-3, with D tentatively TRBD2 (6 bases). Sequencing used PBMCs, obtained after 24 months of ibrutinib treatment. The receptor was isolated from a human donor with chronic lymphocytic leukemia. This CDR3 reads CASSKTSSDTQYF. The CDR3 nucleotides read TGTGCCAGCAGCAAGACTAGTTCAGATACGCAGTATTTT.